The sequence of this TCR beta chain was determined in a study of cytomegalovirus exposure and HLA in healthy donors. The wider study: An analysis done earlier identified about 100 million unique TCR beta sequences from about 180 million T cells. For the approximately 430 genotyped donors, about 81% fell within the Caucasian-associated ancestry cluster.

While unrecorded immune exposures were likely, the donors were nominally healthy when sampled. Germline V CDR1 and CDR2: SGHAT, FQDESV (reference sequence). The CDR3 totals 19 residues. Trimming at V came to 5 bases and at J to 7 bases, leaving 24 bases not matched to a gene. 60 Vbeta and 13 Jbeta primers were used in PCR. The repertoire was sequenced with immunoSEQ multiplex PCR; TCRdb's copy has only in-frame clones and lacks some. The sample shows under 150,000 clones, about 79% of them seen only once. Sequencing used PBMCs. The chain carries TRBV11-1 and TRBJ1-2; the match to TRBD1 covers 8 bases. This sequence was found in a male donor in good health and CMV-seronegative. The CDR3 DNA sequence: TGTGCCAGCAGCCCACGGTTTTTTGGGACAGGAAACAACATCGGTGGCTACACCTTC. This gives the protein CASSPRFFGTGNNIGGYTF.